A single sample gave rise to the 27 T cell receptor beta chains below, sequenced in a study of CD8 T cells in Susac syndrome. Random hexamers primed reverse transcription of about 0.45 to 1 ug RNA. Using its own MiXCR run on the immunoSEQ multiplex PCR reads, TCRdb lists one record per CDR3 protein. The sample records some 150,000 distinct CDR3 sequences, about 95% being singletons. The specimen was CD4+ T cells from PBMCs. Receptors originate from a human donor with Susac syndrome.

The V and J genes are TRBV4-1 and TRBJ2-5; maybe TRBD2 (6 bases). Germline values: CDR1 MGHRA, CDR2 YSYEKL. The V gene lost 0 bases and the J gene lost 2 bases, with 10 bases spanning the gap. CDR3 size: 15 residues. CDR3 DNA sequence: TGCGCCAGCAGCCAAGAATGGGGAGGACAAGAGACCCAGTACTTC. It is translated as CASSQEWGGQETQYF.

This chain uses TRBV29-1 with TRBJ1-3; no clear D. In germline, CDR1 is SQVTM, CDR2 ANQGSEA. V shed 4 bases and J shed 6 bases, with 10 bases lying between them. CDR3 length: 12 residues. CDR3 region: CSVVTGINTIYF. The CDR3 nucleotides are TGCAGCGTTGTAACCGGGATAAACACCATATATTTT.

The chain carries TRBV2 and TRBJ2-1; unclear D gene. This CDR3 is 14 amino acids long. Trimming took 2 bases from V and 4 from J, leaving 9 bases between them. The germline V gene encodes CDR1 SNHLY and CDR2 FYNNEI. The CDR3 DNA reads as TGTGCCAGCAGTGAACAGCAGGTTTACAATGAGCAGTTCTTC. Protein sequence: CASSEQQVYNEQFF.

The chain has TRBV29-1 and TRBJ2-3, with TRBD2 as a possible D gene (6 bases). The CDR3 loop spans 13 amino acids. The germline V gene has CDR1 SQVTM and CDR2 ANQGSEA. V lost 5 bases and J lost 2, with 11 bases in between. The CDR3 DNA reads TGCAGCGTTATCCGGGACTCCACAGATACGCAGTATTTT. Translated, it gives CSVIRDSTDTQYF.

This sequence joins TRBV4-2 and TRBJ1-2; tentative D call: TRBD1 (6 bases). The length of the CDR3 is 15 residues. With 0 bases removed from V and 2 bases from J, the gap between germline ends came to 10 bases. In germline, CDR1 is LGHNA, CDR2 YNFKEQ. The DNA for the CDR3 is TGTGCCAGCAGCCAAGATTTAGGGGGGAACTATGGCTACACCTTC. This translates into CASSQDLGGNYGYTF.

The chain carries TRBV12-3 or TRBV12-4 and TRBJ1-1; D call uncertain. The CDR3 extends over 14 amino acids. V was trimmed by 1 base and J by 1 base, leaving 7 bases between them. The DNA of the CDR3 is TGTGCCAGCAGTTTAGGGGAGCGGAACACTGAAGCTTTCTTT. Amino acids: CASSLGERNTEAFF.

This chain uses TRBV27 with TRBJ2-7; D possibly matches TRBD1 or TRBD2 (5 bases each). Germline CDR1 and CDR2: MNHEY and SMNVEV (reference sequence). CDR3 length: 15 residues. V lost 4 bases, J lost 10 bases, and 23 bases lay in between. The CDR3 sequence: CASSSFGTAPAQQYF. The CDR3 DNA follows: TGTGCCAGCAGTTCCTTCGGGACCGCTCCTGCGCAACAGTACTTC.

This sequence joins TRBV7-9 and TRBJ1-2; 7 bases fit TRBD1. V shed 5 bases and J 4 bases; nucleotides not matched to a gene: 10. Germline CDR1 is SEHNR and CDR2 is FQNEAQ (reference sequence). CDR3 length: 15 amino acids. This chain's CDR3 is CASSLQGKSLYGYTF. CDR3 coding DNA: TGTGCCAGCAGCCTACAGGGGAAATCCCTCTATGGCTACACCTTC.

The chain uses TRBV12-3 or TRBV12-4 and TRBJ2-2; no reliable D call. The V end lost 6 bases, the J end lost 6 bases, and 17 bases lay between the germline ends. The CDR3 contains 15 residues. CDR3 coding DNA: TGTGCCAGCAGCCCCAATCGAGAACCCCCCGGGGAGCTGTTTTTT. This codes for CASSPNREPPGELFF.

CDR3 DNA: TGTGCCAGCTCACCACCGTCCCTCTACTACGAGCAGTACTTC. Amino acids: CASSPPSLYYEQYF. This chain uses TRBV18 with TRBJ2-7, with unresolved D. This CDR3 is 14 amino acids long. CDR1 and CDR2 (germline): KGHSH, LQKENI. The V gene lost 0 bases and the J gene lost 3 bases, with 9 bases spanning the gap.

The rearrangement uses TRBV18 and TRBJ2-1; 8 bases align to TRBD2. The CDR3 covers 14 residues. Per the germline V gene, CDR1 is KGHSH and CDR2 is LQKENI. Trimming at V came to 2 bases and at J to 5 bases, leaving 2 bases not matched to a gene. The DNA of the CDR3 is TGTGCCAGCTCACCAGGACTAGCCGACAATGAGCAGTTCTTC. It yields the protein CASSPGLADNEQFF.

This chain connects TRBV11-2 to TRBJ1-2; tentative D call: TRBD1 (6 bases). Germline CDR1 SGHAT, CDR2 FQNNGV. The CDR3 sequence is 14 residues long. V lost 1 base and J 8 bases, leaving 14 bases between the germline ends. Here the CDR3 reads CASSLAGTYEGYTF. Here the CDR3 DNA reads TGTGCCAGCAGCTTAGCCGGGACATACGAGGGCTACACCTTC. The full variable domain, in which reference TRBV11-2 and TRBJ1-2 provide the parts outside the CDR3, is EAGVAQSPRYKIIEKRQSVAFWCNPISGHATLYWYQQILGQGPKLLIQFQNNGVVDDSQLPKDRFSAERLKGVDSTLKIQPAKLEDSAVYLCASSLAGTYEGYTFGSGTRLTVV.

J is TRBJ2-7 and V is TRBV20-1; TRBD1 matches at 9 bases. The CDR3 is 13 amino acids. V lost 4 bases to trimming and J lost 3 bases; unmatched junction nucleotides: 4. Germline-derived CDR1 and CDR2 are DFQATT and SNEGSKA (reference sequence). CDR3 in amino acids: CSATGQGYYEQYF. The CDR3 bases are TGCAGTGCTACGGGACAGGGTTACTACGAGCAGTACTTC.

This chain links TRBV12-3 or TRBV12-4 with TRBJ2-1, with TRBD2 matching over 9 bases. The CDR3 is made up of 15 amino acids. The trim removed 7 bases at V and 5 bases at J, leaving 9 bases unmatched. The CDR3 coding sequence is TGTGCCAGCACCGGAGCGGGGGGTTATAACAATGAGCAGTTCTTC. Translating gives CASTGAGGYNNEQFF.

This chain joins TRBV19 and TRBJ1-5; D gene ambiguous. This CDR3 region has 12 residues. V shed 3 bases and J shed 5 bases, with 5 bases lying between them. Germline V gene data show CDR1 as LNHDA and CDR2 as SQIVND (reference sequence). The CDR3 here is CASSMWDQPQHF. For the CDR3, the DNA is TGTGCCAGTAGTATGTGGGATCAGCCCCAGCATTTT.

The chain couples TRBV2 to TRBJ2-1; unclear D gene. Trimming took 6 bases from V and 1 from J, leaving 7 bases between them. Germline V lookup: CDR1 SNHLY, CDR2 FYNNEI. This CDR3 spans 13 amino acids. CDR3: CASSGPSYNEQFF. In DNA, the CDR3 is TGTGCCAGCAGCGGGCCTTCCTACAATGAGCAGTTCTTC. Combining the CDR3 with reference TRBV2 and TRBJ2-1 gives the whole variable domain EPEVTQTPSHQVTQMGQEVILRCVPISNHLYFYWYRQILGQKVEFLVSFYNNEISEKSEIFDDQFSVERPDGSNFTLKIRSTKLEDSAMYFCASSGPSYNEQFFGPGTRLTVL.

The V and J genes are TRBV4-3 and TRBJ2-1; D perhaps matches TRBD1 (6 bases). This CDR3 has 12 residues. Per the germline V gene, CDR1 is LGHNA and CDR2 is YSLEER. The V end lost 8 bases, the J end lost 10 bases, and 15 bases lay between the germline ends. The CDR3, as DNA: TGCGCCAGCCGCCTGATCGGACAGGAGCAGTTCTTC. Translated: CASRLIGQEQFF.

The V call is TRBV10-3, the J call TRBJ2-1; D unresolved. Trimming pared 0 bases from V and 6 bases from J, leaving 9 bases between. This CDR3 has 14 amino acids. From germline, CDR1 is ENHRY and CDR2 SYGVKD. The CDR3 protein is CAISESVGPNEQFF. In DNA form, the CDR3 reads TGTGCCATCAGTGAGTCCGTTGGGCCCAATGAGCAGTTCTTC.

V gene TRBV20-1 combines with J gene TRBJ1-2, with 8 bases identical to TRBD1. The ends lost 3 bases at V and 6 bases at J; junction bases unmatched: 12. Germline V gene lookup returns CDR1 DFQATT and CDR2 SNEGSKA (reference sequence). This CDR3 is 15 amino acids long. CDR3: CSASDRGPKINGYTF. In nucleotides, the CDR3 is TGCAGTGCTAGCGACAGGGGCCCGAAGATCAATGGCTACACCTTC.

This chain links TRBV12-3 or TRBV12-4 with TRBJ1-2; D not resolved. V was pared by 2 bases and J by 4 bases, with 8 bases between. CDR3 size: 13 residues. CDR3 nucleotides: TGTGCCAGCAGTTTAACTCAGTCCTATGGCTACACCTTC. Encoded protein: CASSLTQSYGYTF.

This chain connects TRBV20-1 to TRBJ2-5; 7 positions agree with TRBD1. The CDR3 runs to 11 residues. J lost 5 bases, V lost 6 bases, and 3 bases had no gene match. Germline V gene data show CDR1 as DFQATT and CDR2 as SNEGSKA (reference sequence). The CDR3 spells CSAIGGETQYF. DNA of the CDR3: TGCAGTGCCATAGGGGGCGAGACCCAGTACTTC.

The chain has TRBV18 and TRBJ2-7, with D perhaps matching TRBD2 (6 bases). The V gene's germline CDR1 is KGHSH and CDR2 LQKENI. Trimming took 3 bases from V and 3 from J, leaving 18 bases between them. This CDR3 has 16 amino acids. The CDR3 sequence is CASSPPPGGLSYEQYF. In DNA form, the CDR3 reads TGTGCCAGCTCACCCCCCCCAGGAGGACTAAGCTACGAGCAGTACTTC. Combining the CDR3 with reference TRBV18 and TRBJ2-7 gives the whole variable domain NAGVMQNPRHLVRRRGQEARLRCSPMKGHSHVYWYRQLPEEGLKFMVYLQKENIIDESGMPKERFSAEFPKEGPSILRIQQVVRGDSAAYFCASSPPPGGLSYEQYFGPGTRLTVT.

The chain is built from TRBV4-3 and TRBJ1-4; no definite D call. Trimming removed 0 bases from V and 8 bases from J, with 10 bases in between. From germline, CDR1 is LGHNA and CDR2 YSLEER. This CDR3 is built from 14 residues. CDR3 protein: CASSQDTYREKLFF. CDR3 nucleotide sequence: TGCGCCAGCAGCCAAGATACATATAGGGAAAAACTGTTTTTT.

V is TRBV29-1 and J is TRBJ2-6; the D gene is possibly TRBD1 (5 bases). V was shortened by 5 bases and J by 1 base, with 9 bases between the two germline ends. Germline CDR1 and CDR2: SQVTM and ANQGSEA. The CDR3 contains 14 residues. CDR3 coding DNA: TGCAGCGTTCATACAGGTTCTGGGGCCAACGTCCTGACTTTC. Translation gives CSVHTGSGANVLTF.

The J gene is TRBJ2-1, the V gene TRBV5-1; D is perhaps TRBD2 (5 bases). Germline V gene lookup returns CDR1 SGHRS and CDR2 YFSETQ. V was shortened by 2 bases and J by 2 bases, with 11 bases between the two germline ends. This CDR3 contains 15 residues. The CDR3 DNA sequence: TGCGCCAGCAGCTTTAATAGCGCCGCCTACAATGAGCAGTTCTTC. Its translation: CASSFNSAAYNEQFF.

This rearrangement joins TRBV29-1 to TRBJ1-1, with D possibly TRBD1 on 5 matching bases. This CDR3 contains 12 residues. Germline values: CDR1 SQVTM, CDR2 ANQGSEA. Trimming stripped 2 bases from V and 5 bases from J, with 9 bases between. This CDR3 is CSVEQEGTEAFF. CDR3 nucleotides: TGCAGCGTTGAACAAGAGGGGACTGAAGCTTTCTTT.

The gene calls are TRBV12-3 or TRBV12-4 and TRBJ1-1; the D is unclear. The CDR3 totals 11 residues. V lost 1 base and J 8 bases, leaving 5 bases between the germline ends. The CDR3 DNA follows: TGTGCCAGCAGTTTAGGCTACGAAGCTTTCTTT. It is translated as CASSLGYEAFF.